This T cell receptor beta chain was sequenced during a study of control samples from healthy donors and cancer patients. The CDR3 runs to 17 residues. Germline V CDR1 and CDR2: LGHNA, YSLEER. V lost 4 bases and J 0 bases, leaving 15 bases between the germline ends. Measured with immunoSEQ multiplex PCR; TCRdb has only the in-frame clones, and not every one. This sample has approximately 150,000 clones, with about nine tenths found just once. This clone has a single count. This clonotype was sampled from a man aged 30-40 years in good health. V is TRBV4-3 and J is TRBJ1-4; D ambiguous. The specimen was blood. In nucleotides, the CDR3 is TGCGCCAGCAGCCTCACTTCTGGTGGGACAACTAATGAAAAACTGTTTTTT. Protein: CASSLTSGGTTNEKLFF.